This T cell receptor beta chain was documented in a study of lymphopenia after photon versus proton radiotherapy (dated by TCRdb to between 2018 and 2021). For the wider study: The immunological effects of photon versus proton radiation therapy were compared in patients with gastrointestinal tumors who developed high-grade lymphopenia. The goal of the study was to describe how the two radiation modalities differ in their effects on the immune system. The cohort included over 15 patients with gastrointestinal tumors who developed lymphopenia after receiving either photon or proton therapy.

Turning to this clone: Which antigen it targets is not known. There are no base qualities to consult, and no much larger clone falls within one base.

The CDR3 measures 15 amino acids from cysteine to phenylalanine. This entry keeps only the CDR3 DNA: 45 bases, framed from base 1. CDR1 and CDR2, per the germline V gene, are SQVTM and ANQGSEA. V and J lose 1 base and 2 bases, and a span of 11 bases separates them. The method behind the library was the immunoSEQ multiplex PCR assay. Alongside multiparametric flow cytometry, deep sequencing of rearranged TCR beta loci was used to profile the T cell repertoires. TCRdb retrieved this table from immuneACCESS and kept in-frame rearrangements only. Not all clones are present; in checked studies, unresolved V genes account for under half, and no reason is known for the remainder. This sample is represented by more than 5,500 clones; 81% of them were singletons. The ten biggest clones cover 51% of the sample. Results the study describes overall, beyond this receptor: Among patients across the cohort who died, overall survival time showed an inverse correlation with a larger post-nadir drop in TCR diversity. The authors looked at the survival association only in patients who died, and they framed better survival with proton therapy as a possibility rather than a demonstrated result. After the lymphocyte count nadir, oligoclonal expansion, especially of CD8+ Temra cells, was observed in photon-treated repertoires, and the drop in diversity was driven by this expansion. Relative stability during treatment was observed in proton-treated patients, whereas loss of naive T cells and TCR diversity and gain of effector/memory populations were observed in photon-treated patients.

Sequenced material: peripheral blood, taken from a patient treated with photon-based radiotherapy. The sequence was collected from a man aged 30 to 45 with gastric cancer. This chain is built from TRBV29-1 and TRBJ2-2; TRBD2 is a possible D gene, resting on 5 matching bases. CDR3 region: CSVEVVGGNTGELFF. Read as DNA, the sequence is TGCAGCGTTGAAGTAGTCGGAGGTAACACCGGGGAGCTGTTTTTT.